This is a list of T cell receptor beta chains from one sample in a study of T cells expressing NK-cell markers. TCRdb processed the 5' RACE reads again and assigns one entry to each CDR3 protein, with no DNA. The table lists roughly 450,000 distinct CDR3 sequences. Material for sequencing was blood T cells: a sorted CD56 or NKG2C T cell subset, CD4+ or CD8+ T cells, or bulk PBMC T cells (not recorded which). The receptors stem from a woman in her forties or fifties in good health. Both conserved end residues are part of each CDR3. Each record gives: V gene, J gene, CDR3 protein.

V gene: TRBV25-1
J gene: TRBJ1-1
CDR3 protein: CASMLKGNTEAFF

V gene: TRBV5-5
J gene: TRBJ1-2
CDR3 protein: CASSATGLTYGYTF

V gene: TRBV29-1
J gene: TRBJ2-7
CDR3 protein: CSVVLGNEQYF

V gene: TRBV6-1
J gene: TRBJ2-2
CDR3 protein: CASSELVGTGNTGELFF

V gene: TRBV7-9
J gene: TRBJ2-2
CDR3 protein: CASSWGLAGDTGELFF

V gene: TRBV4-1
J gene: TRBJ1-1
CDR3 protein: CASSRLQGFTEAFF

V gene: TRBV5-1
J gene: TRBJ2-5
CDR3 protein: CASILGTGKGETQYF

V gene: TRBV3-1
J gene: TRBJ2-1
CDR3 protein: CASSQDALSYNEQFF

V gene: TRBV12-3/TRBV12-4
J gene: TRBJ2-5
CDR3 protein: CASSRRQAETQYF

V gene: TRBV12-3/TRBV12-4
J gene: TRBJ2-3
CDR3 protein: CASSNLDVPQYF

V gene: TRBV12-3/TRBV12-4
J gene: TRBJ1-6
CDR3 protein: CASSHTGTGVSPLHF

V gene: TRBV12-3/TRBV12-4
J gene: TRBJ2-1
CDR3 protein: CASSLDGSGGEQFF

V gene: TRBV5-1
J gene: TRBJ2-5
CDR3 protein: CASSLESGRVEETQYF

V gene: TRBV10-3
J gene: TRBJ2-3
CDR3 protein: CAIKGSGRAGGDTQYF

V gene: TRBV5-4
J gene: TRBJ2-1
CDR3 protein: CASSLAGGVGNEQFF